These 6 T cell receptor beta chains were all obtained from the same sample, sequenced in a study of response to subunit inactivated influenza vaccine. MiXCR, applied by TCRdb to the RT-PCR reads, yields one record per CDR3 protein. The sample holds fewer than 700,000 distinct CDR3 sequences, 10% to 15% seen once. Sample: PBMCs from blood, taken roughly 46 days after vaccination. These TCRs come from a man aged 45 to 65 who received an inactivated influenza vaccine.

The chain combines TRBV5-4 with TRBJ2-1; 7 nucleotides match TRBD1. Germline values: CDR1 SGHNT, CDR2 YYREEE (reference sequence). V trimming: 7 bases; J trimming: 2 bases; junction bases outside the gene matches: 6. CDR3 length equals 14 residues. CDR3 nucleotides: TGTGCCAGCGGGATAGGGACAGCCTACAATGAGCAGTTCTTC. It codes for CASGIGTAYNEQFF.

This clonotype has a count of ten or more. CDR3 DNA sequence: TGTGCCAGCAGCCGGGGCGAGGGGGTAACGGGGGGCTACACCTTC. It encodes CASSRGEGVTGGYTF. The chain links TRBV5-6 to TRBJ1-2; TRBD1 might be the D (6 bases). Trimming shortened V by 4 bases and J by 8 bases, and 21 bases separated the two germline ends. Germline V gene data show CDR1 as SGHDT and CDR2 as YYEEEE. CDR3 length equals 15 residues.

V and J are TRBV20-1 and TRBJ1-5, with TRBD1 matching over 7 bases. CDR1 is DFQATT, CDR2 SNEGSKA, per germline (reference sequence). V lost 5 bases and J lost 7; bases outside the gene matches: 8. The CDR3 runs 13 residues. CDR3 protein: CSAPQGTGQPQHF. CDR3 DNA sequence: TGCAGTGCTCCACAGGGGACGGGGCAGCCCCAGCATTTT.

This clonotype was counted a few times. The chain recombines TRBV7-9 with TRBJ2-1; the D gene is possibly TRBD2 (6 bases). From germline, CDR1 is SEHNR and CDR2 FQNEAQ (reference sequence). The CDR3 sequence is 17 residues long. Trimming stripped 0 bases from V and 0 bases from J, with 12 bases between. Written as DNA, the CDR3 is TGTGCCAGCAGCTTAGCGGCCGGCGGGATCTCCTACAATGAGCAGTTCTTC. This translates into CASSLAAGGISYNEQFF.

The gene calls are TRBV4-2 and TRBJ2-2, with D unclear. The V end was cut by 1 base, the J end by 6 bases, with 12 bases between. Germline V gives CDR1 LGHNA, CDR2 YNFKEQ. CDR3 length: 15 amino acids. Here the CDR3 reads CASSQAQAAAGELFF. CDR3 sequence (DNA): TGTGCCAGCAGCCAAGCGCAGGCGGCGGCCGGGGAGCTGTTTTTT.

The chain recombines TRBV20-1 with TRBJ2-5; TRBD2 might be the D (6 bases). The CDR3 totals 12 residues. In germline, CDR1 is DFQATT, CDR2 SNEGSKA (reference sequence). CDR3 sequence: CAGQGKQETQYF. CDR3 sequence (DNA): TGCGCGGGGCAGGGAAAACAAGAGACCCAGTACTTC.